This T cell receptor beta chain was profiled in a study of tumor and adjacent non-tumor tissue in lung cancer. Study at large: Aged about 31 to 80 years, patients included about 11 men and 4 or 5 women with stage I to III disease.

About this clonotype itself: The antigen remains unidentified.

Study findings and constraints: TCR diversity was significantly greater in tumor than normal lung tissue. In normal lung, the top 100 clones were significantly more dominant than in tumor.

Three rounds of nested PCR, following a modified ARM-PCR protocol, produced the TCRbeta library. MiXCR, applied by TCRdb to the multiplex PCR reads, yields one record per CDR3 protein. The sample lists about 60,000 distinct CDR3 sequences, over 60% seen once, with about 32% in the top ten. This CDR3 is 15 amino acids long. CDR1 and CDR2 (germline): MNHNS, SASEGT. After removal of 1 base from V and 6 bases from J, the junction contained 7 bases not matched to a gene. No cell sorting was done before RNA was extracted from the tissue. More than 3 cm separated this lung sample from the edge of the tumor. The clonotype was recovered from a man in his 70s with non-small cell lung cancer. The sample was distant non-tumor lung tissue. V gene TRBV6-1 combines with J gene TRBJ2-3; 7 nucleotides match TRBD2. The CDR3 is CASSEDAGATDTQYF. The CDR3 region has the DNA TGTGCCAGCAGTGAAGATGCGGGAGCGACGGATACGCAGTATTTT.